Presented here are 26 T cell receptor beta chains from one specimen sequenced in a study of shared clonotypes between healthy human individuals. The protocol was immunoSEQ multiplex PCR, while the TCRdb copy is restricted to in-frame clones and leaves out a portion. The sample holds about 1,500,000 clones, roughly 96% seen once. The sequencing sample was made of naive CD4+ T cells sorted from blood. Subset indicated: CD45RA+ positively selected. The receptors stem from a young man in good health.

The CDR3: CASSSRIAGGPYEQYF. DNA of the CDR3: TGTGCCAGTAGTTCAAGAATAGCGGGAGGCCCCTACGAGCAGTACTTC. The chain is built from TRBV19 and TRBJ2-7; 10 nucleotides align to TRBD2. J lost 2 bases, V lost 5 bases, and 9 bases had no gene match. In germline, CDR1 is LNHDA, CDR2 SQIVND (reference sequence). The CDR3 runs 16 residues.

The chain combines TRBV6-6 with TRBJ2-1; 8 positions agree with TRBD1. The trim removed 4 bases at V and 8 bases at J, leaving 10 bases unmatched. CDR3 size: 15 residues. Looked up from germline, CDR1 is MNHNY and CDR2 is SVGAGI (reference sequence). This chain's CDR3 is CASSSGQGGSHEQFF. CDR3 nucleotide sequence: TGTGCCAGCAGTTCTGGACAGGGTGGGAGCCATGAGCAGTTCTTC.

The chain recombines TRBV5-3 with TRBJ2-7; 9 bases match TRBD2. TRBV5-3 is an open reading frame whose function is uncertain. The CDR3 is 16 residues long. V was clipped by 3 bases and J by 0 bases; unmatched bases: 7. The CDR3 spells CARSWRRSGSSYEQYF. The CDR3 DNA reads TGTGCCAGAAGCTGGCGACGTAGCGGGAGCTCCTACGAGCAGTACTTC.

The chain has TRBV18 and TRBJ2-1, with D possibly TRBD2 on 6 matching bases. Germline values: CDR1 KGHSH, CDR2 LQKENI. The CDR3 is 12 residues long. The V end lost 6 bases, the J end lost 7 bases, and 10 bases lay between the germline ends. CDR3 region: CASSSGGNEQFF. The CDR3, as DNA: TGTGCCAGCTCGTCCGGAGGGAATGAGCAGTTCTTC.

V usage is TRBV9 and J usage is TRBJ1-3; D unclear. The germline V gene encodes CDR1 SGDLS and CDR2 YYNGEE. The CDR3 totals 17 residues. Trimming took 4 bases from V and 1 from J, leaving 18 bases between them. The CDR3 loop reads CASSPELFTVSGNTIYF. CDR3 DNA: TGTGCCAGCAGCCCGGAACTGTTCACCGTTTCTGGAAACACCATATATTTT.

This chain links TRBV28 with TRBJ1-2; the match to TRBD1 covers 9 bases. The CDR3 extends over 15 amino acids. Germline V gene data show CDR1 as MDHEN and CDR2 as SYDVKM. Trimming took 5 bases from V and 4 from J; bases not matched to a gene: 8. CDR3 region: CASSAGTGSSYGYTF. Here the CDR3 DNA reads TGTGCCAGCAGTGCCGGGACAGGGAGCAGCTATGGCTACACCTTC.

The chain employs TRBV2 and TRBJ1-4; possible D gene TRBD1, 5 bases. With 4 bases removed from V and 7 bases from J, the gap between germline ends came to 16 bases. CDR1 SNHLY and CDR2 FYNNEI come from the germline V gene. This CDR3 comprises 15 residues. The CDR3 sequence: CASSGRQFGSEKLFF. As DNA, the CDR3 is TGTGCCAGCAGTGGGCGACAGTTTGGGAGTGAAAAACTGTTTTTT.

J is TRBJ2-7 and V is TRBV30; D gene uncertain. Germline CDR1 GTSNPN, CDR2 SVGIG (reference sequence). The CDR3 covers 12 residues. Between the trimmed V and J ends, which lost 7 bases and 3 bases, there was a span of 13 bases. CDR3 coding DNA: TGTGCCTACTTGGGGAAGGGCTACGAGCAGTACTTC. It specifies CAYLGKGYEQYF.

The chain joins TRBV2 to TRBJ2-7, with D unresolved. Between the trimmed V and J ends, which lost 8 bases and 3 bases, there was a span of 17 bases. The CDR3 sequence is 14 residues long. Germline V gene sequence: CDR1 SNHLY, CDR2 FYNNEI. CDR3 protein: CASRTRLIYYEQYF. The DNA for the CDR3 is TGTGCCAGCCGTACGAGATTAATTTACTACGAGCAGTACTTC.

V is TRBV27 and J is TRBJ2-7, with 9 bases matching TRBD1. Germline V gene sequence: CDR1 MNHEY, CDR2 SMNVEV (reference sequence). The CDR3 extends over 15 amino acids. The J segment lost 4 bases and the V segment lost 3 bases, leaving 7 bases of the junction unmatched. The CDR3 bases are TGTGCCAGCAGTTTGGTACAGGGGGCAGGGTACGAGCAGTACTTC. Translating gives CASSLVQGAGYEQYF.

V and J are TRBV18 and TRBJ2-3, with a possible D match to TRBD2 (6 bases). The germline V and J ends were trimmed by 2 bases and 6 bases, with 12 bases remaining between them. The CDR3 covers 14 residues. The germline gives CDR1 KGHSH, CDR2 LQKENI. The DNA of the CDR3 is TGTGCCAGCTCACCAGCCGGGACTCTTGATACGCAGTATTTT. Translated, it gives CASSPAGTLDTQYF.

V gene TRBV6-5 combines with J gene TRBJ2-7; weak D call: TRBD1 (5 bases). Trimming pared 5 bases from V and 7 bases from J, leaving 12 bases between. CDR3 length equals 12 residues. Looked up from germline, CDR1 is MNHEY and CDR2 is SVGAGI. This chain's CDR3 is CASSAGHGEQYF. The CDR3 DNA sequence: TGTGCCAGCAGTGCCGGACATGGAGAGCAGTACTTC.

As to this clone: This CDR3 is also generated by other DNA sequences in the sample. The chain links TRBV5-6 to TRBJ1-3; TRBD1 agrees at 8 bases. CDR3 size: 15 residues. CDR1 and CDR2 from the germline V gene are SGHDT and YYEEEE. V gave up 4 bases and J gave up 2 bases; unmatched junction bases: 5. DNA for the CDR3: TGTGCCAGCAGCCCCTTGGACAGGGCTGGAAACACCATATATTTT. Residues: CASSPLDRAGNTIYF.

The chain uses TRBV5-4 and TRBJ2-1; D possibly matches TRBD1 or TRBD2 (5 bases each). V dropped 2 bases and J dropped 5 bases, with 14 bases sitting between them. This CDR3 region has 15 residues. Germline V gene sequence: CDR1 SGHNT, CDR2 YYREEE (reference sequence). The CDR3, as DNA: TGTGCCAGCAGCTTTCCGGGACGACTCGACAATGAGCAGTTCTTC. As protein: CASSFPGRLDNEQFF.

The chain links TRBV5-4 to TRBJ2-7, with TRBD2 matching 8 bases. This CDR3 is built from 17 residues. The V and J ends lost 0 bases and 3 bases, in that order; junction bases with no gene match: 11. Germline V gives CDR1 SGHNT, CDR2 YYREEE (reference sequence). The CDR3 DNA reads TGTGCCAGCAGCTTGGGTTCTAGCGGGCTCGGGGACTACGAGCAGTACTTC. Its translation is CASSLGSSGLGDYEQYF.

V and J are TRBV11-2 and TRBJ2-3; 8 nucleotides line up with TRBD2. CDR1 SGHAT and CDR2 FQNNGV come from the germline V gene. The V and J ends lost 4 bases and 4 bases, in that order; junction bases with no gene match: 7. This CDR3 is 15 amino acids long. The DNA for the CDR3 is TGTGCCAGCAGCTGGAGCGGGAGAGGAGCAGATACGCAGTATTTT. Translation gives CASSWSGRGADTQYF.

This chain connects TRBV13 to TRBJ2-3; TRBD2 aligns across 7 bases. This CDR3 region has 12 residues. J was trimmed by 4 bases and V by 5 bases; bases with no gene match: 0. CDR1 is PRHDT, CDR2 FYEKMQ, per germline (reference sequence). Here the CDR3 DNA reads TGTGCCAGCAGCGCGGGAGCAGATACGCAGTATTTT. It yields the protein CASSAGADTQYF.

Here the CDR3 DNA reads TGTGCCAGCTCACCACCGGGGACAGGGGGCGACTACGAGCAGTACTTC. Encoded protein: CASSPPGTGGDYEQYF. V usage is TRBV18 and J usage is TRBJ2-7; 12 nucleotides match TRBD1. V dropped 0 bases and J dropped 3; count of bases not matched to a gene: 3. CDR1 is KGHSH and CDR2 is LQKENI in the germline V gene. There are 16 residues in the CDR3.

The gene calls are TRBV15 and TRBJ2-3, with 8 positions matching TRBD1. V trimming: 1 base; J trimming: 3 bases; junction bases outside the gene matches: 9. This CDR3 region has 17 residues. Germline values: CDR1 LNHNV, CDR2 YYDKDF (reference sequence). The CDR3 here is CATSRGDSGGITDTQYF. CDR3 bases: TGTGCCACCAGCAGAGGCGATTCAGGGGGCATTACAGATACGCAGTATTTT. Together with reference TRBV15 and TRBJ2-3, the CDR3 gives the full variable domain: DAMVIQNPRYQVTQFGKPVTLSCSQTLNHNVMYWYQQKSSQAPKLLFHYYDKDFNNEADTPDNFQSRRPNTSFCFLDIRSPGLGDTAMYLCATSRGDSGGITDTQYFGPGTRLTVL.

The chain has TRBV30 and TRBJ1-1; 8 bases match TRBD1. With V trimmed by 3 bases and J by 1 base, 7 bases remained unmatched. CDR3 length equals 15 residues. Germline CDR1 is GTSNPN and CDR2 is SVGIG (reference sequence). The CDR3 DNA sequence: TGTGCCTGGAGAAGGACAGGGACATGGAACACTGAAGCTTTCTTT. This translates into CAWRRTGTWNTEAFF.

The rearrangement links TRBV27 to TRBJ1-5; no reliable D call. Trimming left V 3 bases short and J 0 bases short, with 9 bases between. CDR3 length: 15 amino acids. CDR1 and CDR2 from the germline V gene are MNHEY and SMNVEV (reference sequence). CDR3 in DNA: TGTGCCAGCAGTTTTCTTGCGGATAGCAATCAGCCCCAGCATTTT. It encodes CASSFLADSNQPQHF.

Comments on this clone: The identical CDR3 is also encoded by other nucleotide sequences in the sample. The CDR3 coding sequence is TGTGCCAGCAGCTTAGGCCCGGATACGCAGTATTTT. Its translation: CASSLGPDTQYF. The J gene is TRBJ2-3, the V gene TRBV11-3, with no clear D. This CDR3 comprises 12 residues. The V gene's germline CDR1 is SGHNT and CDR2 YENEEA. The germline V and J ends were trimmed by 1 base and 6 bases, with 5 bases remaining between them.

The CDR3 here is CASSLGRRHTEAFF. Here the CDR3 DNA reads TGTGCCAGCAGCTTAGGACGGCGGCACACTGAAGCTTTCTTT. The chain has TRBV7-4 and TRBJ1-1; D not resolved. Trimming stripped 1 base from V and 3 bases from J, with 9 bases between. Germline CDR1 and CDR2: SGHVT and SQSDAQ. CDR3 length: 14 amino acids.

This chain uses TRBV14 with TRBJ1-4; D gene unclear. The CDR3 has 17 amino acids. Trimming shortened V by 0 bases and J by 3 bases, and 14 bases separated the two germline ends. The germline CDR1 and CDR2 sequences are SGHDN and FVKESK. In DNA, the CDR3 is TGTGCCAGCAGCCAAGAACTAAGCTGGGCCGCTAATGAAAAACTGTTTTTT. Translated, it gives CASSQELSWAANEKLFF.

The chain couples TRBV29-1 to TRBJ2-1, with 7 bases that match TRBD2. The germline V gene has CDR1 SQVTM and CDR2 ANQGSEA. The CDR3 length is 13 residues. V gave up 5 bases and J gave up 9 bases; unmatched junction bases: 10. The CDR3 DNA is TGCAGCGTTACAATGACTAGCCCAAGTGAGCAGTTCTTC. It translates to CSVTMTSPSEQFF.

J is TRBJ2-1 and V is TRBV30; perhaps TRBD2 as D (7 bases). Germline CDR1 GTSNPN, CDR2 SVGIG (reference sequence). Trimming left V 1 base short and J 4 bases short, with 17 bases between. CDR3 size: 16 residues. The CDR3 sequence is CAWSDRVGGDYNEQFF. CDR3 sequence (DNA): TGTGCCTGGAGTGACCGGGTAGGGGGGGATTACAATGAGCAGTTCTTC.